This passage covers 32 T cell receptor beta chains from one sample sequenced in a study of blood T cell repertoires in COVID-19. Clones were sequenced by immunoSEQ multiplex PCR, and TCRdb holds only the in-frame ones, with some missing. The table shows over 200,000 clones, with around nine tenths occurring only once. Sequenced material: PBMCs or T cells enriched from blood (not recorded which). These receptors all come from a woman aged 30 to 39 who had been exposed to COVID-19.

The chain carries TRBV10-1 and TRBJ2-2; D is ambiguous. This CDR3 comprises 13 residues. V lost 5 bases and J 1 base, leaving 5 bases between the germline ends. CDR1 WNHNN and CDR2 SYGVQD come from the germline V gene (reference sequence). Written as DNA, the CDR3 is TGCGCCAGCAGTTCGGGGAACACCGGGGAGCTGTTTTTT. As protein: CASSSGNTGELFF.

The chain uses TRBV15 and TRBJ1-3; 10 bases align to TRBD1. This CDR3 spans 14 amino acids. Germline loops: CDR1 LNHNV, CDR2 YYDKDF (reference sequence). V gave up 5 bases and J gave up 7 bases; unmatched junction bases: 5. The CDR3 sequence is CATSGQGEWNTIYF. The CDR3 nucleotides are TGTGCCACCAGCGGACAGGGGGAATGGAACACCATATATTTT.

The rearrangement joins TRBV9 to TRBJ1-3; the match to TRBD1 covers 10 bases. The CDR3 totals 15 residues. V trimming: 4 bases; J trimming: 4 bases; junction bases outside the gene matches: 5. The germline gives CDR1 SGDLS, CDR2 YYNGEE. CDR3 coding DNA: TGTGCCAGCAGCCCGACAGGGGGCTCAGGAAACACCATATATTTT. Translating it yields CASSPTGGSGNTIYF.

CDR3 loop: CATENRQGQTYNEQFF. CDR3 nucleotides: TGTGCCACCGAGAACCGACAGGGGCAAACCTACAATGAGCAGTTCTTC. The chain links TRBV25-1 to TRBJ2-1; 8 bases are shared with TRBD1. The length of the CDR3 is 16 residues. Germline trimming cut 10 bases from V and 2 bases from J; bases unmatched to any gene: 13. Germline CDR1 is MGHDK and CDR2 is SYGVNS. The whole variable domain, filled in from reference TRBV25-1 and TRBJ2-1, reads EADIYQTPRYLVIGTGKKITLECSQTMGHDKMYWYQQDPGMELHLIHYSYGVNSTEKGDLSSESTVSRIRTEHFPLTLESARPSHTSQYLCATENRQGQTYNEQFFGPGTRLTVL.

To note about this clone: This could be a read error, since a much larger clone is one nucleotide away. This rearrangement joins TRBV6-5 to TRBJ1-1; D unclear. Germline lookup yields CDR1 MNHEY and CDR2 SVGAGI. The CDR3 consists of 15 residues. The CDR3 region has the DNA TGTGCCAGCAGCAAACCGGGCTGGGCGGGCTTGGAAGTTTTCTTT. It specifies CASSKPGWAGLEVFF.

The table lists this clone with a count of one. The chain couples TRBV4-1 to TRBJ1-2; tentatively, D is TRBD1 (6 bases). Trimming left V 2 bases short and J 0 bases short, with 13 bases between. In germline, CDR1 is MGHRA, CDR2 YSYEKL. The CDR3 length is 16 residues. The CDR3 spells CASSQTPQGTNYGYTF. The DNA for the CDR3 is TGCGCCAGCAGCCAAACCCCACAGGGAACTAACTATGGCTACACCTTC.

This clone was counted between two and nine times. The gene calls are TRBV5-1 and TRBJ2-7; possibly TRBD2 for D (5 bases). Deletions cut 0 bases from V and 6 bases from J, with 16 bases between. The CDR3 extends over 15 amino acids. Germline CDR1 and CDR2: SGHRS and YFSETQ. The CDR3 protein is CASSLVGVGGFEQYF. DNA for the CDR3: TGCGCCAGCAGCTTGGTTGGTGTCGGAGGATTCGAGCAGTACTTC.

This rearrangement joins TRBV10-3 to TRBJ2-3, with 10 bases lining up with TRBD1. The trim removed 2 bases at V and 5 bases at J, leaving 4 bases unmatched. The CDR3 covers 15 residues. Germline CDR1 and CDR2: ENHRY and SYGVKD. The CDR3 protein is CAISEGTGVQDTQYF. In DNA form, the CDR3 reads TGTGCCATCAGTGAGGGGACAGGGGTACAAGATACGCAGTATTTT.

The CDR3 nucleotides are TGCGCCAGCAGCTTCCGGGACAGGAGTATTGGGGAGCTGTTTTTT. Translated, it gives CASSFRDRSIGELFF. The V gene is TRBV5-1, the J gene TRBJ2-2; 8 bases align to TRBD1. The germline V gene has CDR1 SGHRS and CDR2 YFSETQ. Trimming removed 2 bases from V and 8 bases from J; junction bases left unmatched: 8. The CDR3 runs to 15 residues.

V usage is TRBV6-5 and J usage is TRBJ2-1; D is unresolved. V lost 7 bases, J lost 0 bases, and 13 bases lay in between. Germline values: CDR1 MNHEY, CDR2 SVGAGI. The CDR3 consists of 15 residues. CDR3 nucleotide sequence: TGTGCCAGCATGGTTGACACCAGCTCCTACAATGAGCAGTTCTTC. It is translated as CASMVDTSSYNEQFF.

This chain connects TRBV13 to TRBJ2-2, with D hard to call. Trimming shortened V by 1 base and J by 0 bases, and 12 bases separated the two germline ends. This CDR3 comprises 17 residues. Germline CDR1 is PRHDT and CDR2 is FYEKMQ (reference sequence). The CDR3 loop reads CASSLDVGLSNTGELFF. In DNA form, the CDR3 reads TGTGCCAGCAGCTTAGATGTGGGCCTTTCGAACACCGGGGAGCTGTTTTTT.

The chain employs TRBV6-5 and TRBJ1-6; 7 nucleotides match TRBD1. V lost 6 bases and J lost 5; bases outside the gene matches: 7. This CDR3 is 15 amino acids long. Germline V CDR1 and CDR2: MNHEY, SVGAGI. The CDR3 nucleotides read TGTGCCAGCAGCCCCGACAGGGCTAATAATTCACCCCTCCACTTT. Its protein product is CASSPDRANNSPLHF.

The gene calls are TRBV28 and TRBJ2-7; 7 bases are shared with TRBD1. J lost 4 bases, V lost 10 bases, and 10 bases had no gene match. Germline CDR1 and CDR2: MDHEN and SYDVKM. The CDR3 is 13 residues long. In DNA, the CDR3 is TGTGCCATGTCGGGACAGCCGAGTTACGAGCAGTACTTC. Its translation is CAMSGQPSYEQYF. The full variable domain, rest sourced from reference TRBV28 and TRBJ2-7, is DVKVTQSSRYLVKRTGEKVFLECVQDMDHENMFWYRQDPGLGLRLIYFSYDVKMKEKGDIPEGYSVSREKKERFSLILESASTNQTSMYLCAMSGQPSYEQYFGPGTRLTVT.

This clone has more than one count but fewer than ten. The chain employs TRBV28 and TRBJ1-4; 7 nucleotides line up with TRBD1. After removal of 4 bases from V and 2 bases from J, the junction contained 16 bases not matched to a gene. Germline-derived CDR1 and CDR2 are MDHEN and SYDVKM. CDR3 length: 19 amino acids. CDR3 bases: TGTGCCAGCAGTTCTGGCCCGGCAGCCCTCAGGGGGACTAATGAAAAACTGTTTTTT. Amino acids: CASSSGPAALRGTNEKLFF.

The chain employs TRBV30 and TRBJ1-1, with D possibly TRBD1 on 5 matching bases. V was clipped by 0 bases and J by 0 bases, with 11 bases between them. The CDR3 is 15 amino acids. Per germline, CDR1 GTSNPN and CDR2 SVGIG (reference sequence). The CDR3 protein is CAWSVLQGLNTEAFF. The CDR3, as DNA: TGTGCCTGGAGTGTACTTCAGGGCTTGAACACTGAAGCTTTCTTT.

V and J are TRBV3-1 (or the pseudogene TRBV3-2) and TRBJ2-7; 8 bases align to TRBD1. Germline V gene sequence: CDR1 LGHDT, CDR2 YNNKEL (reference sequence). The CDR3 is 15 residues long. V shed 4 bases, J shed 6 bases, and the junction held 11 bases outside the gene matches. The CDR3 DNA reads as TGTGCCAGCAGCCCCAAAGGACAGGGAAGTGTCGAGCAGTACTTC. It specifies CASSPKGQGSVEQYF.

This rearrangement joins TRBV3-1 (or the pseudogene TRBV3-2) to TRBJ2-1, with D perhaps matching TRBD2 (5 bases). Germline assignment: CDR1 LGHDT and CDR2 YNNKEL (reference sequence). There are 18 residues in the CDR3. V shed 7 bases and J shed 1 base, with 23 bases lying between them. CDR3 coding DNA: TGTGCCAGCACCCCAAGATCGGTGGCGGGCGCGTCCTACAATGAGCAGTTCTTC. It codes for CASTPRSVAGASYNEQFF.

V and J are TRBV4-2 and TRBJ1-2; D unclear. The CDR3 has 15 residues. The germline gives CDR1 LGHNA, CDR2 YNFKEQ. V lost 0 bases and J 4 bases, leaving 12 bases between the germline ends. The CDR3 sequence is CASSQEGSTIYGYTF. As DNA, the CDR3 is TGTGCCAGCAGCCAAGAGGGCAGCACAATCTATGGCTACACCTTC.

This sequence joins TRBV6-5 and TRBJ1-2; D is undetermined. This CDR3 has 15 amino acids. CDR1 and CDR2 from the germline V gene are MNHEY and SVGAGI. V was trimmed by 0 bases and J by 0 bases, leaving 8 bases between them. CDR3 in DNA: TGTGCCAGCAGTTACTCAACGAGAACTAACTATGGCTACACCTTC. This encodes CASSYSTRTNYGYTF.

CDR3 residues: CASSQTGTWGNQPQHF. The CDR3 DNA follows: TGTGCCAGCAGCCAAACAGGGACGTGGGGGAATCAGCCCCAGCATTTT. The chain employs TRBV3-1 (or the pseudogene TRBV3-2) and TRBJ1-5; tentative D call: TRBD1 (6 bases). Trimming removed 2 bases at V and 4 bases at J, with 15 bases between. Per germline, CDR1 LGHDT and CDR2 YNNKEL (reference sequence). The CDR3 sequence is 16 residues long.

The CDR3 DNA is TGCAGCGTTGTTCATCAAGAGACCCAGTACTTC. Translated, it gives CSVVHQETQYF. This chain uses TRBV29-1 with TRBJ2-5, with D uncertain. The CDR3 contains 11 residues. V lost 4 bases to trimming and J lost 2 bases, with 5 bases between them. CDR1 and CDR2 from the germline V gene are SQVTM and ANQGSEA.

V is TRBV30 and J is TRBJ1-5, with 7 nucleotides matching TRBD1. Germline V CDR1 and CDR2: GTSNPN, SVGIG (reference sequence). V gave up 4 bases and J gave up 0 bases; unmatched junction bases: 6. CDR3 length: 15 residues. Here the CDR3 reads CAWKSRGASNQPQHF. In nucleotides, the CDR3 is TGTGCCTGGAAGAGCAGGGGGGCTAGCAATCAGCCCCAGCATTTT. The entire variable domain, with the rest obtained from reference TRBV30 and TRBJ1-5, is as follows: SQTIHQWPATLVQPVGSPLSLECTVEGTSNPNLYWYRQAAGRGLQLLFYSVGIGQISSEVPQNLSASRPQDRQFILSSKKLLLSDSGFYLCAWKSRGASNQPQHFGDGTRLSIL.

V and J are TRBV5-1 and TRBJ2-7, with a weak D call TRBD1 (5 bases). Looked up from germline, CDR1 is SGHRS and CDR2 is YFSETQ. The CDR3 covers 14 residues. The ends were cut back, 2 bases at V and 6 bases at J, with 15 bases in the middle. DNA of the CDR3: TGCGCCAGCAGCTTCAGTCAGGGAACGTCCGAGCAGTACTTC. It translates to CASSFSQGTSEQYF.

This clone was seen only a few times. CDR3 nucleotide sequence: TGCGCCAGCAGCTTAGCGGGAGGCCGATACAATGAGCAGTTCTTC. Translated: CASSLAGGRYNEQFF. The chain carries TRBV5-1 and TRBJ2-1, with 9 nucleotides matching TRBD2. Germline V gene lookup returns CDR1 SGHRS and CDR2 YFSETQ. J lost 4 bases, V lost 2 bases, and 4 bases had no gene match. There are 15 residues in the CDR3.

The table lists this clone with a count of one. The chain combines TRBV5-1 with TRBJ2-1; 12 bases match TRBD2. Germline CDR1 is SGHRS and CDR2 is YFSETQ. There are 16 residues in the CDR3. The ends lost 5 bases at V and 7 bases at J; junction bases unmatched: 10. The chain's CDR3 is CASSGLAGIPGNEQFF. The CDR3 region has the DNA TGCGCCAGCAGTGGACTAGCGGGGATTCCCGGAAATGAGCAGTTCTTC. The full variable domain, its missing parts supplied by reference TRBV5-1 and TRBJ2-1, is KAGVTQTPRYLIKTRGQQVTLSCSPISGHRSVSWYQQTPGQGLQFLFEYFSETQRNKGNFPGRFSGRQFSNSRSEMNVSTLELGDSALYLCASSGLAGIPGNEQFFGPGTRLTVL.

The genes are TRBV18 and TRBJ2-6, with D hard to call. Germline assignment: CDR1 KGHSH and CDR2 LQKENI. The CDR3 runs to 12 residues. Deletions cut 0 bases from V and 17 bases from J, with 11 bases between. The CDR3 nucleotides read TGTGCCAGCTCACCACCGGAGCTAGGTTTGACTTTC. As protein: CASSPPELGLTF.

This chain links TRBV30 with TRBJ2-4, with D possibly being TRBD1 (6 bases). This CDR3 region has 15 residues. Trimming cost V 0 bases and J 4 bases, with 13 bases left between them. CDR1 is GTSNPN and CDR2 is SVGIG in the germline V gene (reference sequence). In nucleotides, the CDR3 is TGTGCCTGGAGTGTACAGGGCACGGAGAAAAACATTCAGTACTTC. Translating gives CAWSVQGTEKNIQYF.

The gene calls are TRBV7-8 and TRBJ2-7; 11 bases are shared with TRBD2. This CDR3 has 15 amino acids. Germline CDR1 SGHVS, CDR2 FQNEAQ. J gave up 6 bases and V 5 bases, and 9 bases lay outside the gene matches. The DNA for the CDR3 is TGTGCCAGCAGCCTTGGGGTAGCGGGAGGGAGCGAGCAGTACTTC. This translates into CASSLGVAGGSEQYF.

This rearrangement joins TRBV15 to TRBJ1-1; maybe TRBD1 (5 bases). Germline V lookup: CDR1 LNHNV, CDR2 YYDKDF (reference sequence). The V gene lost 8 bases and the J gene lost 0 bases, with 16 bases spanning the gap. This CDR3 spans 15 amino acids. As DNA, the CDR3 is TGTGCCACCGGCCGTACGGGGGGGATGAACACTGAAGCTTTCTTT. Amino acids: CATGRTGGMNTEAFF.

The genes are TRBV4-1 and TRBJ2-1; 7 bases line up with TRBD2. Trimming cost V 1 base and J 1 base; bases outside gene matches: 4. CDR3 length: 16 amino acids. CDR1 is MGHRA and CDR2 is YSYEKL in the germline V gene. CDR3 sequence (DNA): TGCGCCAGCAGCCAAGGGACTAGAGGTTCCTACAATGAGCAGTTCTTC. It codes for CASSQGTRGSYNEQFF.

V gene TRBV19 combines with J gene TRBJ1-2, with 7 bases that match TRBD1. The germline CDR1 and CDR2 sequences are LNHDA and SQIVND (reference sequence). The CDR3 consists of 15 residues. Germline trimming cut 6 bases from V and 6 bases from J; bases unmatched to any gene: 13. CDR3 nucleotide sequence: TGTGCCAGTAGCCTTTGGGACAGTTCCCTGGATGGCTACACCTTC. This sequence encodes CASSLWDSSLDGYTF.

This clone was picked up one time. This chain links TRBV9 with TRBJ2-1, with a tentative D call TRBD1 (5 bases). Germline CDR1 SGDLS, CDR2 YYNGEE. Trimming removed 0 bases at V and 2 bases at J, with 9 bases between. The CDR3 runs to 15 residues. The CDR3 is CASSVADSPYNEQFF. Written as DNA, the CDR3 is TGTGCCAGCAGCGTAGCCGACAGCCCCTACAATGAGCAGTTCTTC.